The sequence of this TCR beta chain was determined in a study of T cell responses to AZD1222 COVID-19 vaccine. Broader study findings: Epitopes outside B.1.351 and B.1.1.7 mutated regions reportedly drew nearly half of spike TCRs. Regions 160-218 and 743-854 held dominance among vaccine-associated CD4 TCRs, which spanned spike.

Libraries were prepared by immunoSEQ multiplex PCR; TCRdb keeps only in-frame clonotypes and omits some of them. The sample has 120,000 or so clones, 70% to 90% seen once; the top ten hold roughly 1.6%. Remarks on this clone: Its specificity is not known.

The input for sequencing was peripheral blood, taken on day 0 of AZD1222 vaccination. The TCR comes from an adult in good health.

This CDR3 reads CASSSGGEPYEQYF. In DNA form, the CDR3 reads TGTGCCAGCAGCTCGGGGGGGGAACCATACGAGCAGTACTTC. This chain connects TRBV7-9 to TRBJ2-7; 8 bases map to TRBD2. V was clipped by 4 bases and J by 4 bases; unmatched bases: 6. Germline CDR1 and CDR2: SEHNR and FQNEAQ (reference sequence). The CDR3 sequence is 14 residues long.